This entry lists 23 T cell receptor beta chains sequenced from one sample in a study of regulatory T cells in long-lasting Graves disease. The time point is: newly diagnosed GD, antithyroid drugs for less than 3 months. RNA extracted from PBMCs served as the sequencing template. Both iRepertoire HTBI primers and Arm-PCR of CDR3 regions were used to build the TCR beta libraries. TCRdb reprocessed the multiplex PCR reads via MiXCR and lists one record per CDR3 protein. The sample consists of around 250,000 distinct CDR3 sequences, about 19% of them appearing once. Material: peripheral blood mononuclear cells (PBMCs), obtained at new diagnosis, from a patient treated with antithyroid drugs. The receptors here all came from a female donor with Graves disease.

This clonotype was picked up a small number of times. The V gene is TRBV7-9, the J gene TRBJ1-2; D is unresolved. CDR3 length: 12 amino acids. V lost 5 bases to trimming and J lost 8 bases, with 12 bases between them. Germline-derived CDR1 and CDR2 are SEHNR and FQNEAQ (reference sequence). Here the CDR3 DNA reads TGTGCCAGCAGCCTAGGAGGGCAGGGCTACACCTTC. This encodes CASSLGGQGYTF.

This clonotype was seen ten or more times. The gene calls are TRBV12-3 or TRBV12-4 and TRBJ1-4, with D unresolved. The CDR3 extends over 14 amino acids. V dropped 3 bases and J dropped 6 bases, with 11 bases sitting between them. CDR3 DNA sequence: TGTGCCAGCAGTTTGTCCCGCGGTGATGAAAAACTGTTTTTT. It specifies CASSLSRGDEKLFF.

V is TRBV5-4 and J is TRBJ1-2, with D tentatively TRBD1 (5 bases). V shed 4 bases and J shed 2 bases, with 15 bases lying between them. Germline assignment: CDR1 SGHNT and CDR2 YYREEE (reference sequence). CDR3 length: 15 residues. The CDR3 region is CASSDNTRDNYGYTF. The CDR3 nucleotides are TGTGCCAGCAGCGATAACACAAGGGACAACTATGGCTACACCTTC.

This clonotype was seen ten or more times. The V and J genes are TRBV29-1 and TRBJ2-7; 9 bases agree with TRBD1. Germline V gives CDR1 SQVTM, CDR2 ANQGSEA. The CDR3 is 15 amino acids. The V segment lost 6 bases and the J segment 1 base; nucleotides outside the gene matches: 10. The CDR3 loop reads CSVLSPGQGSYEQYF. The DNA of the CDR3 is TGCAGCGTCCTTTCACCGGGACAGGGATCCTACGAGCAGTACTTC.

In this sample, this clonotype turned up many times. The CDR3 loop is CASTPPGSYEQYF. CDR3 nucleotides: TGTGCCAGCACCCCACCAGGATCCTACGAGCAGTACTTC. V is TRBV6-2 or TRBV6-3 and J is TRBJ2-7; D unresolved. Germline V lookup: CDR1 MNHEY, CDR2 SVGEGT. V lost 7 bases, J lost 1 base, and 11 bases lay in between. This CDR3 comprises 13 residues.

This rearrangement joins TRBV10-1 to TRBJ1-6, with 8 bases fitting TRBD1. The CDR3 has 13 amino acids. The J segment lost 10 bases and the V segment lost 8 bases, leaving 7 bases of the junction unmatched. Germline-derived CDR1 and CDR2 are WNHNN and SYGVQD (reference sequence). CDR3 in amino acids: CASSDRGGSPLHF. The CDR3 region has the DNA TGCGCCAGCTCAGACAGGGGCGGATCACCCCTCCACTTT.

There are many counts of this clonotype. The chain is built from TRBV11-2 and TRBJ2-1, with TRBD1 identical over 7 bases. The CDR3 totals 15 residues. Looked up from germline, CDR1 is SGHAT and CDR2 is FQNNGV. J was trimmed by 3 bases and V by 5 bases; bases with no gene match: 7. In DNA, the CDR3 is TGTGCCAGCAGCCTACAGGGGTATGGCTACAATGAGCAGTTCTTC. This encodes CASSLQGYGYNEQFF.

Of note for this clonotype: With a much larger clone just one base away, this may be a read error. This chain joins TRBV5-1 and TRBJ1-2, with D possibly TRBD1 on 6 matching bases. The CDR3 runs 16 residues. Germline CDR1 and CDR2: SGHRS and YFSETQ. The CDR3 DNA follows: TGTGCCAGCAGCCCACCCACCAGGTCGGGGGCAAGGGGCTACACCTTC. Translated, it gives CASSPPTRSGARGYTF.

With regard to this clonotype: A read error may produce the germline difference seen at one junction end. The rearrangement uses TRBV7-6 and TRBJ2-2; D is perhaps TRBD2 (6 bases). Germline V lookup: CDR1 SGHVS, CDR2 FNYEAQ. There are 14 residues in the CDR3. CDR3 loop: CASSPDTSSGELFF. The DNA of the CDR3 is TGTGCCAGCAGCCCAGATACTAGCTCCGGGGAGTTGTTTTTT. The full variable domain, in which reference TRBV7-6 and TRBJ2-2 provide the parts outside the CDR3, is GAGVSQSPRYKVTKRGQDVALRCDPISGHVSLYWYRQALGQGPEFLTYFNYEAQQDKSGLPNDRFSAERPEGSISTLTIQRTEQRDSAMYRCASSPDTSSGELFFGEGSRLTVL.

This chain links TRBV7-2 with TRBJ2-2; D remains unclear. Germline lookup yields CDR1 SGHTA and CDR2 FQGNSA. The CDR3 has 14 amino acids. The V and J ends lost 1 base and 6 bases respectively, with 9 bases between them. CDR3 DNA sequence: TGTGCCAGCAGCTTAGATGGAAGTCCCGGGGAGCTGTTTTTT. Its translation: CASSLDGSPGELFF.

There are many counts of this clonotype. This chain connects TRBV7-2 to TRBJ2-7; either TRBD1 or TRBD2 may supply D (5 bases each). The ends were cut back, 1 base at V and 1 base at J, with 11 bases in the middle. Looked up from germline, CDR1 is SGHTA and CDR2 is FQGNSA. The CDR3 covers 15 residues. The CDR3 spells CASSLGRDGSYEQYF. For the CDR3, the DNA is TGTGCCAGCAGCTTAGGCCGGGACGGATCCTACGAGCAGTACTTC.

As for this clonotype: One end of the junction is discordant with germline, which a read error may explain. This chain's CDR3 is CASSIAGWGGNTGELFF. In DNA form, the CDR3 reads TGTGCCAGCAGTATAGCCGGGTGGGGGGGTAACACCGGGGAGCTGTTTTTT. The V gene is TRBV19, the J gene TRBJ2-2, with TRBD2 matching over 7 bases. The CDR3 covers 17 residues. The V gene's germline CDR1 is LNHDA and CDR2 SQIVND (reference sequence).

Note on this clonotype: No conserved phenylalanine or tryptophan ends this CDR3, so it is likely a read error. The chain links TRBV7-2 to TRBJ1-5; no clear D gene. The germline CDR1 and CDR2 sequences are SGHTA and FQGNSA. The CDR3 covers 13 residues. The V end was cut by 5 bases, the J end by 5 bases, with 10 bases between. CDR3 coding DNA: TGTGCCAGCAGCGCTACGAGGGATCAGCCCCAGCATCTT. Translating gives CASSATRDQPQHL.

On this clonotype: A far more abundant clone sits one base away, making this likely a read error. The V and J genes are TRBV20-1 and TRBJ2-5; 10 nucleotides line up with TRBD2. The J call may be in error: the DNA end matches TRBJ2-1 better. This CDR3 is 15 amino acids long. The germline V gene has CDR1 DFQATT and CDR2 SNEGSKA (reference sequence). CDR3 bases: TGCAGTGCCCCGATAATAGCGGGGGGCTCGAATGAGCAGTTCTTC. This sequence encodes CSAPIIAGGSNEQFF.

There are a few counts of this clonotype. A far larger clone lies a single base away; this is likely a read error. The V and J genes are TRBV2 and TRBJ2-4, with 7 bases lining up with TRBD2. The V segment lost 1 base and the J segment 13 bases; nucleotides outside the gene matches: 13. CDR3 length equals 15 residues. Germline values: CDR1 SNHLY, CDR2 FYNNEI. The CDR3 sequence: CASSEDSGYYNEQYF. For the CDR3, the DNA is TGTGCCAGCAGTGAAGATAGCGGGTACTACAATGAGCAGTACTTC.

The chain is built from TRBV5-6 and TRBJ2-1, with 12 bases that match TRBD2. V dropped 4 bases and J dropped 15; count of bases not matched to a gene: 17. Germline CDR1 and CDR2: SGHDT and YYEEEE. This CDR3 has 16 amino acids. The CDR3 region has the DNA TGTGCCAGCAGCGCGGGGCTAGCGGGAGGGCCCGGTGTTGGGTTCTTC. It encodes CASSAGLAGGPGVGFF.

This clonotype was found many times. This sequence joins TRBV7-6 and TRBJ2-7; D is perhaps TRBD2 (5 bases). Trimming removed 5 bases from V and 5 bases from J, with 13 bases in between. The CDR3 covers 13 residues. Germline-derived CDR1 and CDR2 are SGHVS and FNYEAQ. CDR3 DNA: TGTGCCAGCAGCCACATATCCGGGGACGAGCAGTACTTC. Translated: CASSHISGDEQYF. Using reference TRBV7-6 and TRBJ2-7 for the parts outside the CDR3, the full variable domain is GAGVSQSPRYKVTKRGQDVALRCDPISGHVSLYWYRQALGQGPEFLTYFNYEAQQDKSGLPNDRFSAERPEGSISTLTIQRTEQRDSAMYRCASSHISGDEQYFGPGTRLTVT.

The chain combines TRBV6-5 with TRBJ2-5; TRBD2 matches at 9 bases. V trimming: 4 bases; J trimming: 1 base; junction bases outside the gene matches: 7. The CDR3 covers 16 residues. CDR1 is MNHEY and CDR2 is SVGAGI in the germline V gene. The DNA for the CDR3 is TGTGCCAGCAGTTCCTCCAGCGGGGGGCTCCAAGAGACCCAGTACTTC. It translates to CASSSSSGGLQETQYF.

About this clonotype: A much larger clone is a single base away; this may be a read error. The V and J genes are TRBV5-1 and TRBJ2-1; TRBD2 aligns across 8 bases. After removal of 3 bases from V and 0 bases from J, the junction contained 14 bases not matched to a gene. Germline V gene lookup returns CDR1 SGHRS and CDR2 YFSETQ. There are 19 residues in the CDR3. The CDR3 is CASSWMGLVGPSSYNEQFF. The CDR3 DNA follows: TGCGCCAGCAGCTGGATGGGACTAGTGGGCCCGAGCTCCTACAATGAGCAGTTCTTC.

This clonotype appeared many times. The rearrangement uses TRBV6-2 or TRBV6-3 and TRBJ1-2, with D possibly being TRBD1 (6 bases). The germline V gene has CDR1 MNHEY and CDR2 SVGEGT. The length of the CDR3 is 17 residues. V lost 2 bases and J 1 base, leaving 17 bases between the germline ends. CDR3 sequence: CASSYNLATGVNYGYTF. CDR3 in DNA: TGTGCCAGCAGTTACAATCTTGCGACAGGAGTTAACTATGGCTACACCTTC.

The J gene is TRBJ2-1, the V gene TRBV28; D may be TRBD1 or TRBD2 (5 bases each). The CDR3 has 19 residues. CDR1 is MDHEN, CDR2 SYDVKM, per germline. V lost 4 bases and J lost 9, with 31 bases in between. The CDR3 protein is CASSSNPSATAPGLGEQFF. The CDR3 DNA reads as TGTGCCAGCAGTTCAAACCCATCCGCGACAGCCCCGGGGCTTGGTGAGCAGTTCTTC.

J is TRBJ2-2 and V is TRBV6-2 or TRBV6-3; 8 nucleotides match TRBD2. The CDR3 loop spans 15 amino acids. Germline CDR1 is MNHEY and CDR2 is SVGEGT. Trimming at V came to 1 base and at J to 6 bases, leaving 4 bases not matched to a gene. The chain's CDR3 is CASSYFGRGSGELFF. CDR3 sequence (DNA): TGTGCCAGCAGTTACTTCGGGAGGGGTTCCGGGGAGCTGTTTTTT.

This chain connects TRBV6-2 or TRBV6-3 to TRBJ2-1, with 8 nucleotides matching TRBD2. Per germline, CDR1 MNHEY and CDR2 SVGEGT. V lost 6 bases, J lost 8 bases, and 9 bases stayed unmatched. This CDR3 region has 14 residues. CDR3 sequence: CASSTAGTSYEQFF. The CDR3 nucleotides read TGTGCCAGCAGCACCGCCGGGACTAGTTATGAGCAGTTCTTC.